Each of the 32 T cell receptor beta chains below was sequenced from the same sample in a study of yellow fever vaccine responses in identical twins. TCRdb ran MiXCR on the RT-PCR reads and lists one entry per CDR3 protein. Of around 33,000 distinct CDR3 sequences in the sample, about 61% were seen once. The starting material was T cells from blood (PBMCs), unsorted or a sorted subset (not recorded which), obtained before or after yellow fever vaccination (not recorded which). These receptors were collected from a woman aged 18-29 years who received the yellow fever vaccine.

This rearrangement joins TRBV10-2 to TRBJ2-7; no firm D call. The CDR3 extends over 12 amino acids. V dropped 5 bases and J dropped 3 bases, with 8 bases sitting between them. Germline V gives CDR1 WSHSY, CDR2 SAAADI. CDR3 residues: CASSFGGYEQYV. Written as DNA, the CDR3 is TGCGCCAGCAGTTTCGGCGGCTACGAGCAGTACGTC.

V gene TRBV12-5 combines with J gene TRBJ1-5; tentative D call: TRBD1 (6 bases). The germline V gene has CDR1 LGHNT and CDR2 FRNRAP. CDR3 length equals 15 residues. Trimming left V 0 bases short and J 2 bases short, with 8 bases between. The CDR3 is CASGLVQGGNQPQHF. CDR3 DNA: TGTGCTAGTGGTTTGGTACAGGGAGGCAATCAGCCCCAGCATTTT.

The rearrangement joins TRBV13 to TRBJ2-3; 7 bases agree with TRBD1. The V gene's germline CDR1 is PRHDT and CDR2 FYEKMQ (reference sequence). V dropped 5 bases and J dropped 7; count of bases not matched to a gene: 15. CDR3 size: 16 residues. The CDR3 nucleotides read TGTGCCAGCAGCGCCCGGACAGGCCGCTGGGAGAATACGCAGTATTTT. It translates to CASSARTGRWENTQYF.

About this clonotype: Its ends do not fully match the called genes, so a read error is possible. The chain employs TRBV7-1 and TRBJ1-1, with D uncertain. TRBV7-1 is reported as an ORF; its role is uncertain. This CDR3 spans 13 amino acids. The CDR3: CASTSHMNTEAFF. The CDR3 DNA follows: TGTGCCAGCACCTCACATATGAACACTGAAGCTTTCTTT.

The rearrangement joins TRBV7-9 to TRBJ1-1, with D hard to call. Germline V gene lookup returns CDR1 SEHNR and CDR2 FQNEAQ (reference sequence). This CDR3 contains 12 residues. V shed 4 bases and J shed 6 bases, with 9 bases lying between them. The CDR3 bases are TGTGCCAGCAGCTCCATCCCCTCTGAAGCTTTCTTT. Translating it yields CASSSIPSEAFF.

This chain connects TRBV5-1 to TRBJ2-1, with unresolved D. The CDR3 runs 11 residues. CDR1 is SGHRS and CDR2 is YFSETQ in the germline V gene. V was trimmed by 2 bases and J by 9 bases, leaving 6 bases between them. This CDR3 reads CASSLDVEQFF. The CDR3 nucleotides read TGCGCCAGCAGCTTAGATGTTGAGCAGTTCTTC.

This sequence joins TRBV7-6 and TRBJ2-3; D is uncertain. In germline, CDR1 is SGHVS, CDR2 FNYEAQ. Trimming stripped 3 bases from V and 2 bases from J, with 9 bases between. This CDR3 has 14 residues. The CDR3 sequence is CASSFGITTDTQYF. The CDR3 nucleotides are TGTGCCAGCAGCTTCGGCATAACCACAGATACGCAGTATTTT.

V is TRBV10-3 and J is TRBJ2-1, with 7 bases fitting TRBD1. Germline V gene sequence: CDR1 ENHRY, CDR2 SYGVKD. After removal of 8 bases from V and 5 bases from J, the junction contained 9 bases not matched to a gene. CDR3 length: 14 residues. The CDR3 spells CAIGFRDRDNEQFF. In nucleotides, the CDR3 is TGTGCCATCGGATTCCGGGACAGAGACAATGAGCAGTTCTTC.

This chain links TRBV5-1 with TRBJ2-1; TRBD2 matches 10 bases. CDR3 length: 15 amino acids. Germline CDR1 and CDR2: SGHRS and YFSETQ. After removal of 6 bases from V and 5 bases from J, the junction contained 8 bases not matched to a gene. The DNA of the CDR3 is TGCGCCAGCACCACTAGCGGGGCGGTAAACAATGAGCAGTTCTTC. Translated: CASTTSGAVNNEQFF.

This chain joins TRBV10-3 and TRBJ1-5; tentative D call: TRBD1 (5 bases). The CDR3 extends over 16 amino acids. In germline, CDR1 is ENHRY, CDR2 SYGVKD. V lost 0 bases and J lost 0, with 9 bases in between. Here the CDR3 reads CAISESRGNSNQPQHF. CDR3 coding DNA: TGTGCCATCAGTGAGTCACGGGGCAATAGCAATCAGCCCCAGCATTTT.

The chain joins TRBV13 to TRBJ1-5; D is unclear. The V end lost 6 bases, the J end lost 4 bases, and 10 bases lay between the germline ends. Looked up from germline, CDR1 is PRHDT and CDR2 is FYEKMQ (reference sequence). This CDR3 region has 13 residues. Written as DNA, the CDR3 is TGTGCCAGCAGGGGGAATCCAAATCAGCCCCAGCATTTT. This translates into CASRGNPNQPQHF.

The chain combines TRBV2 with TRBJ1-2; a weak D match, TRBD1 (6 bases). This CDR3 region has 13 residues. V shed 3 bases and J shed 7 bases, with 12 bases lying between them. Germline CDR1 SNHLY, CDR2 FYNNEI. The chain's CDR3 is CASSDLGASGYTF. Here the CDR3 DNA reads TGTGCCAGCAGTGATCTGGGGGCCTCTGGCTACACCTTC. The full variable domain, rest sourced from reference TRBV2 and TRBJ1-2, is EPEVTQTPSHQVTQMGQEVILRCVPISNHLYFYWYRQILGQKVEFLVSFYNNEISEKSEIFDDQFSVERPDGSNFTLKIRSTKLEDSAMYFCASSDLGASGYTFGSGTRLTVV.

The genes are TRBV2 and TRBJ1-5; no firm D call. Deletions cut 8 bases from V and 2 bases from J, with 10 bases between. Germline V gene lookup returns CDR1 SNHLY and CDR2 FYNNEI. The CDR3 has 13 amino acids. In DNA, the CDR3 is TGTGCCAGCTCGCGAGATCGCAATCAGCCCCAGCATTTT. This encodes CASSRDRNQPQHF. The whole variable domain, remainder taken from reference TRBV2 and TRBJ1-5, is EPEVTQTPSHQVTQMGQEVILRCVPISNHLYFYWYRQILGQKVEFLVSFYNNEISEKSEIFDDQFSVERPDGSNFTLKIRSTKLEDSAMYFCASSRDRNQPQHFGDGTRLSIL.

The V call is TRBV2, the J call TRBJ1-1; D is ambiguous. The CDR3 has 12 residues. Between the trimmed V and J ends, which lost 9 bases and 1 base, there was a span of 9 bases. Germline V gene lookup returns CDR1 SNHLY and CDR2 FYNNEI. CDR3 region: CARITENTEAFF. The CDR3 coding sequence is TGTGCCAGAATAACAGAGAACACTGAAGCTTTCTTT.

The rearrangement links TRBV11-1 to TRBJ1-6; D is uncertain. Germline V gene sequence: CDR1 SGHAT, CDR2 FQDESV (reference sequence). CDR3 length equals 13 residues. Trimming cost V 3 bases and J 6 bases, with 6 bases left between them. The CDR3 protein is CASSLAANSPLHF. The CDR3 bases are TGTGCCAGCAGCTTGGCAGCTAATTCACCCCTCCACTTT.

On this clonotype itself: The junction departs from the called germline gene at one end, perhaps through a read error. The chain combines TRBV18 with TRBJ2-1; tentative D call: TRBD1 (5 bases). Germline V gene sequence: CDR1 KGHSH, CDR2 LQKENI. This CDR3 contains 16 residues. Written as DNA, the CDR3 is TGTGCCAGCTCACCGCCCCTAACTGGACATCTCAATGAGAAGTTCTTC. This gives the protein CASSPPLTGHLNEKFF.

There are a few counts of this clonotype. V is TRBV18 and J is TRBJ2-7; the D is unclear. V was trimmed by 5 bases and J by 1 base, leaving 12 bases between them. The germline V gene has CDR1 KGHSH and CDR2 LQKENI. The CDR3 runs 14 residues. CDR3: CASSVLAPSYEQYF. CDR3 DNA sequence: TGTGCCAGCTCAGTCTTAGCACCGTCCTACGAGCAGTACTTC.

The V gene is TRBV27, the J gene TRBJ2-3; a possible D gene is TRBD1 (6 bases). Looked up from germline, CDR1 is MNHEY and CDR2 is SMNVEV (reference sequence). Trimming removed 5 bases at V and 5 bases at J, with 20 bases between. The CDR3 is made up of 16 amino acids. The CDR3 loop reads CASSLGTPAKGDTQYF. The CDR3 coding sequence is TGTGCCAGCAGTCTTGGGACACCCGCAAAGGGAGATACGCAGTATTTT.

This clonotype was detected a few times. The V call is TRBV11-1, the J call TRBJ2-1; D is undetermined. This CDR3 has 15 amino acids. Germline V gene data show CDR1 as SGHAT and CDR2 as FQDESV (reference sequence). V dropped 5 bases and J dropped 0 bases, with 11 bases sitting between them. As DNA, the CDR3 is TGTGCCAGCAGCCCGAGTGACACCTCCTACAATGAGCAGTTCTTC. It encodes CASSPSDTSYNEQFF.

This clonotype was seen more than once but under ten times. The chain couples TRBV11-1 to TRBJ2-5; D is possibly TRBD1 (5 bases). Germline V lookup: CDR1 SGHAT, CDR2 FQDESV (reference sequence). There are 13 residues in the CDR3. With 3 bases removed from V and 5 bases from J, the gap between germline ends came to 10 bases. The CDR3 reads CASSFSGKETQYF. The CDR3 bases are TGTGCCAGCAGCTTTTCAGGGAAGGAGACCCAGTACTTC.

The table lists this clonotype with a few counts. The genes are TRBV18 and TRBJ2-5; no firm D call. The CDR3 runs to 13 residues. Germline V gene sequence: CDR1 KGHSH, CDR2 LQKENI. V lost 2 bases to trimming and J lost 3 bases, with 7 bases between them. CDR3 sequence: CASSPGLEETQYF. For the CDR3, the DNA is TGTGCCAGCTCACCAGGGTTAGAAGAGACCCAGTACTTC. Full variable domain (missing parts from reference TRBV18 and TRBJ2-5): NAGVMQNPRHLVRRRGQEARLRCSPMKGHSHVYWYRQLPEEGLKFMVYLQKENIIDESGMPKERFSAEFPKEGPSILRIQQVVRGDSAAYFCASSPGLEETQYFGPGTRLLVL.

This clonotype was detected a few times. This sequence joins TRBV6-5 and TRBJ2-1; D is perhaps TRBD1 or TRBD2 (7 bases each). From germline, CDR1 is MNHEY and CDR2 SVGAGI. The V and J ends lost 2 bases and 8 bases respectively, with 10 bases between them. This CDR3 has 13 amino acids. The CDR3 DNA reads TGTGCCAGCAGTTACCCAGGGGGGGATGAGCAGTTCTTC. It is translated as CASSYPGGDEQFF.

V is TRBV12-3 or TRBV12-4 and J is TRBJ1-3; D gene ambiguous. V shed 6 bases and J shed 3 bases, with 12 bases lying between them. This CDR3 has 14 amino acids. CDR3 sequence reads: CASSAVISGNTIYF. CDR3 bases: TGTGCCAGCAGCGCGGTCATTAGTGGAAACACCATATATTTT.

This clonotype is a singleton in its sample. The genes are TRBV11-3 and TRBJ2-7; D is possibly TRBD1 (6 bases). V shed 5 bases and J shed 3 bases, with 8 bases lying between them. This CDR3 region has 12 residues. Germline CDR1 and CDR2: SGHNT and YENEEA. This CDR3 is CASSQGGYEQYF. The CDR3, as DNA: TGTGCCAGCAGCCAAGGGGGCTACGAGCAGTACTTC.

The chain combines TRBV29-1 with TRBJ1-5; perhaps TRBD1 as D (5 bases). The CDR3 totals 14 residues. Trimming took off 5 bases at V and 1 base at J, with 12 bases between the two ends. Germline lookup yields CDR1 SQVTM and CDR2 ANQGSEA. DNA for the CDR3: TGCAGCGTTTTAGGGGATGGAAGCAATCAGCCCCAGCATTTT. Protein: CSVLGDGSNQPQHF. The full variable domain, completed using reference TRBV29-1 and TRBJ1-5, is SAVISQKPSRDICQRGTSLTIQCQVDSQVTMMFWYRQQPGQSLTLIATANQGSEATYESGFVIDKFPISRPNLTFSTLTVSNMSPEDSSIYLCSVLGDGSNQPQHFGDGTRLSIL.

The V gene is TRBV7-6, the J gene TRBJ2-5; D is unclear. This CDR3 comprises 12 residues. Germline loops: CDR1 SGHVS, CDR2 FNYEAQ. Deletions cut 3 bases from V and 4 bases from J, with 6 bases between. CDR3 protein: CASSFALETQYF. In DNA form, the CDR3 reads TGTGCCAGCAGCTTTGCCTTAGAGACCCAGTACTTC.

The rearrangement uses TRBV24-1 and TRBJ1-6; D is undetermined. From germline, CDR1 is KGHDR and CDR2 SFDVKD. The CDR3 runs to 12 residues. Trimming took off 0 bases at V and 10 bases at J, with 3 bases between the two ends. CDR3 nucleotide sequence: TGTGCCACCAGTGATTTGATCTCACCCCTCCACTTT. It specifies CATSDLISPLHF.

V and J are TRBV2 and TRBJ2-1; D not certain. V was trimmed by 5 bases and J by 5 bases, leaving 7 bases between them. The CDR3 is 12 residues long. The V gene's germline CDR1 is SNHLY and CDR2 FYNNEI. The CDR3 loop is CASSIMDNEQFF. The DNA for the CDR3 is TGTGCCAGCAGTATCATGGACAATGAGCAGTTCTTC.

The chain recombines TRBV5-6 with TRBJ2-7; D gene uncertain. Germline loops: CDR1 SGHDT, CDR2 YYEEEE. V gave up 0 bases and J gave up 6 bases, with 4 bases separating them. CDR3 size: 11 residues. In DNA, the CDR3 is TGTGCCAGCAGCTTGGCTGGCGAGCAGTACGTC. Protein sequence: CASSLAGEQYV.

This chain links TRBV10-3 with TRBJ2-3; the match to TRBD1 covers 10 bases. V lost 7 bases, J lost 6 bases, and 7 bases stayed unmatched. The germline V gene has CDR1 ENHRY and CDR2 SYGVKD. CDR3 length equals 14 residues. In nucleotides, the CDR3 is TGTGCCATCATGCGGGGACAGGGGTGGGATACGCAGTATTTT. This sequence encodes CAIMRGQGWDTQYF.

The chain recombines TRBV5-1 with TRBJ2-7; D gene unclear. From germline, CDR1 is SGHRS and CDR2 YFSETQ. Deletions cut 1 base from V and 3 bases from J, with 14 bases between. The CDR3 is made up of 15 amino acids. CDR3 region: CASSLRPWNGYEQYF. The CDR3 region has the DNA TGCGCCAGCAGCTTGAGGCCATGGAATGGCTACGAGCAGTACTTC.

This sequence joins TRBV10-3 and TRBJ1-1; D is undetermined. V was pared by 4 bases and J by 5 bases, with 11 bases between. The germline gives CDR1 ENHRY, CDR2 SYGVKD. The CDR3 sequence is 13 residues long. CDR3: CAISGVGWTEAFF. CDR3 coding DNA: TGTGCCATCAGTGGTGTAGGTTGGACTGAAGCTTTCTTT.